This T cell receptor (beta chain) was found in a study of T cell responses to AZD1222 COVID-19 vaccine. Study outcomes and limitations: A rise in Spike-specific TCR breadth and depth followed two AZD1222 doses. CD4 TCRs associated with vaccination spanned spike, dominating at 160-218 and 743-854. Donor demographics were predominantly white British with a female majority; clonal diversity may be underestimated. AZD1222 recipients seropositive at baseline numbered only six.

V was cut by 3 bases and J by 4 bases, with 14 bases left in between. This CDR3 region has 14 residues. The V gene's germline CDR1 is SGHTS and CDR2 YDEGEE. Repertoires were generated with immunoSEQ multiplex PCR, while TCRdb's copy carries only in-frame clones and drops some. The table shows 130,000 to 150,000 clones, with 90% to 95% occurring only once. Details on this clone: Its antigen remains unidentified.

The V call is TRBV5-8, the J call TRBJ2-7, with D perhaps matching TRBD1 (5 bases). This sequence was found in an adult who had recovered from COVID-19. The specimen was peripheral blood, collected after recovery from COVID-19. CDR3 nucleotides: TGTGCCAGCAGCTCACCCACAGGCTGGTACGAGCAGTACTTC. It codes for CASSSPTGWYEQYF.